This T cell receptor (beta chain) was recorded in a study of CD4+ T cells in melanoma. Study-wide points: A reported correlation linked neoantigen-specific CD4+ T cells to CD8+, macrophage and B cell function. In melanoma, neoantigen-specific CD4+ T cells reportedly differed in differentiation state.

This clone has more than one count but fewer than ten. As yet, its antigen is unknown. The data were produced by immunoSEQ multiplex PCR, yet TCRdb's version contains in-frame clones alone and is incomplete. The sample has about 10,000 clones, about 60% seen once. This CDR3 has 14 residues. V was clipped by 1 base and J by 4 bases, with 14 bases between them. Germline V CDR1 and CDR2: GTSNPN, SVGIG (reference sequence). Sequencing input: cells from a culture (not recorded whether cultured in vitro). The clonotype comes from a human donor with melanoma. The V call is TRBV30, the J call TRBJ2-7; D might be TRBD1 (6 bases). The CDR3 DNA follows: TGTGCCTGGAGTGACGGTGTCAGGGGATACGAGCAGTACTTC. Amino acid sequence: CAWSDGVRGYEQYF.